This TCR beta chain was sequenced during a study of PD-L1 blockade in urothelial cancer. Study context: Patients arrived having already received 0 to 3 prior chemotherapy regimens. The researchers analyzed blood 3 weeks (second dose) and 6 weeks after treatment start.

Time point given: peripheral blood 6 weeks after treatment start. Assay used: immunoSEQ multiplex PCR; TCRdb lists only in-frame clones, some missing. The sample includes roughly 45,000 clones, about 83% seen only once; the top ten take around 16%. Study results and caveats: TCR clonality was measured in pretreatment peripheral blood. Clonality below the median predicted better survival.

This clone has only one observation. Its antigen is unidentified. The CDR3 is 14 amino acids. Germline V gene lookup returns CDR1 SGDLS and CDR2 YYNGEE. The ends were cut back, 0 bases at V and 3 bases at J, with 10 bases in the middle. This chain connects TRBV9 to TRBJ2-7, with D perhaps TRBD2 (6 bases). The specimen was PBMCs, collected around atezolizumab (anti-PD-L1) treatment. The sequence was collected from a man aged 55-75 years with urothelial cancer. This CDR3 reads CASSVAGTGYEQYF. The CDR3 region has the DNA TGTGCCAGCAGCGTAGCGGGGACTGGCTACGAGCAGTACTTC.